The clone carrying this TCR beta chain was observed at least ten times. Profiling of TCR beta VDJ combinations and CDR3 sequences used genomic DNA as template. TCRdb reprocessed the reads with MiXCR, giving one entry per CDR3 protein. This sample has more than 200,000 distinct CDR3 sequences, with almost 50% found just once. Germline lookup yields CDR1 DFQATT and CDR2 SNEGSKA (reference sequence). The CDR3 totals 13 residues. Trimming removed 2 bases at V and 1 base at J, with 8 bases between. All sequencing subjects had displayed CD8+CD57+ cell expansion on flow cytometry. The cohort consisted entirely of patients having severe acquired aplastic anemia. The data originate from a study of CD8+CD57+ T cells in acquired aplastic anemia. Study-wide background: Across the sorted CD4+ and CD8+ cells, DNA amounts averaged roughly 3.5 ug.

The source material was sorted CD4+, CD8+, or CD8+CD57+ T cells (not recorded which) from PBMCs. The origin of this receptor is a human donor with aplastic anemia. The V and J genes are TRBV20-1 and TRBJ1-1, with unresolved D. The CDR3 DNA is TGCAGTGCTAGATTGGATACGAACACTGAAGCTTTCTTT. Translated: CSARLDTNTEAFF.